The following is a T cell receptor beta chain sequence with its context. cDNA reverse transcribed from extracted RNA served as the sequencing template. Here immunoSEQ multiplex PCR was the method, and the copy in TCRdb shows in-frame clones only, minus some. The top ten hold just under 20% of the sample, which has about 150,000 clones, about 53% seen once. The data originate from a study of CD8+ T cells in alopecia areata. The CDR3 covers 12 residues. The V and J ends lost 4 bases and 6 bases respectively, with 12 bases between them. Germline V lookup: CDR1 SQVTM, CDR2 ANQGSEA. The input for sequencing was CD8+ T cells sorted from blood, taken at week 0. The sequence was collected from a human donor with alopecia areata. V and J are TRBV29-1 and TRBJ1-2, with no clear D. The CDR3 is CSVVRERNGYTF. The CDR3 region has the DNA TGCAGCGTTGTTAGGGAGAGGAATGGCTACACCTTC.